These T cell receptor beta chains were read from a single sample in a study of OX40 agonist ivuxolimab in advanced cancers. This table comes from immunoSEQ multiplex PCR, and its TCRdb copy is limited to in-frame clones, with some not included. The top ten hold less than 8% of the sample, which has 50,000 or so clones, roughly 87% seen once. This material consisted of CD4+ or CD8+ T cells sorted from blood, taken in a trial of the OX40 agonist ivuxolimab. Receptors originate from an adult with an advanced solid tumor such as melanoma, head and neck, liver or kidney cancer. Both conserved end residues are part of each CDR3. A D gene is named only where the DNA matches it firmly. Where a row states a size, it is once, few, many or the class of an expanded clone; other rows omit it.

.,14,TRBV9,TRBJ1-2,.,CASSSGLANYGYTF,TGTGCCAGCAGTTCCGGATTAGCTAACTATGGCTACACCTTC
once,15,TRBV7-2,TRBJ2-1,.,CASSFLADTYNEQFF,TGTGCCAGCAGCTTTTTAGCGGACACCTACAATGAGCAGTTCTTC
few,12,TRBV12-5,TRBJ1-1,.,CASGLWGEEAFF,TGTGCTAGTGGTTTGTGGGGCGAGGAAGCTTTCTTT
.,14,TRBV6-5,TRBJ2-1,.,CASSYLGLYNEQFF,TGTGCCAGCAGTTACCTCGGACTGTACAATGAGCAGTTCTTC
.,13,TRBV6-5,TRBJ1-1,.,CASSYGPGTEAFF,TGTGCCAGCAGTTACGGGCCAGGCACTGAAGCTTTCTTT
.,13,TRBV7-9,TRBJ2-1,.,CASSPPASVEQFF,TGTGCCAGCAGCCCGCCGGCGAGCGTAGAGCAGTTCTTC
.,13,TRBV6-1,TRBJ1-6,.,CASTGLLNSPLHF,TGTGCCAGCACTGGACTTTTGAATTCACCCCTCCACTTT
.,12,TRBV25-1,TRBJ2-1,.,CASSEYPDEQFF,TGTGCCAGCAGTGAATATCCCGATGAGCAGTTCTTC
.,19,TRBV9,TRBJ2-6,TRBD1,CASSVYRDRVFSGANVLTF,TGTGCCAGCAGCGTTTACCGGGACAGGGTGTTCTCTGGGGCCAACGTCCTGACTTTC
.,16,TRBV18,TRBJ2-1,TRBD2,CASSPPPSGIYNEQFF,TGTGCCAGCTCACCACCCCCTAGCGGGATCTACAATGAGCAGTTCTTC
.,15,TRBV19,TRBJ2-6,TRBD2,CASKEGGDGANVLTF,TGTGCCAGTAAGGAGGGAGGGGATGGGGCCAACGTCCTGACTTTC
.,17,TRBV29-1,TRBJ2-5,TRBD2,CSVVLAGGPSLRETQYF,TGCAGCGTTGTGTTAGCGGGAGGGCCCAGCTTGCGCGAGACCCAGTACTTC
few,15,TRBV6-4,TRBJ2-3,TRBD2,CASSDGAGGTDTQYF,TGTGCCAGCAGTGACGGAGCGGGAGGTACAGATACGCAGTATTTT